Following are 13 T cell receptor beta chains from one sample sequenced in a study of cytomegalovirus exposure and HLA in healthy donors. The PCR made use of 60 Vbeta and 13 Jbeta primers. TCRdb keeps only in-frame clones here, not all; method: immunoSEQ multiplex PCR. The sample shows more than 130,000 clones, about three quarters of them seen only once. The sequenced material came from PBMCs. The receptors originated from a human donor in good health.

The count of this clone is one. The chain employs TRBV5-1 and TRBJ2-1; 15 bases map to TRBD2. Per germline, CDR1 SGHRS and CDR2 YFSETQ. V shed 5 bases and J 8 bases; nucleotides not matched to a gene: 14. The CDR3 totals 18 residues. The CDR3 DNA reads as TGCGCCAGCAGAGATGGACTAGCGGGAGGGCCCTCCCGCTATGAGCAGTTCTTC. Amino acid sequence: CASRDGLAGGPSRYEQFF.

This clone showed up just a few times. The rearrangement uses TRBV10-1 and TRBJ1-2; tentative D call: TRBD1 (6 bases). The CDR3 contains 14 residues. The V and J ends lost 6 bases and 2 bases respectively, with 13 bases between them. Per germline, CDR1 WNHNN and CDR2 SYGVQD (reference sequence). The CDR3 DNA follows: TGCGCCAGCAGCCAACAGGGTTTCAACTATGGCTACACCTTC. Translating it yields CASSQQGFNYGYTF.

J is TRBJ2-2 and V is TRBV19; 7 positions agree with TRBD1. Per germline, CDR1 LNHDA and CDR2 SQIVND (reference sequence). This CDR3 contains 16 residues. V shed 1 base, J shed 2 bases, and the junction held 4 bases outside the gene matches. In DNA form, the CDR3 reads TGTGCCAGTAGTATAGCCCCAGGGGGTAACACCGGGGAGCTGTTTTTT. Amino acid sequence: CASSIAPGGNTGELFF.

The chain is built from TRBV27 and TRBJ1-2; D perhaps matches TRBD1 (5 bases). The germline V gene has CDR1 MNHEY and CDR2 SMNVEV (reference sequence). This CDR3 is built from 15 residues. The V end lost 4 bases, the J end lost 2 bases, and 14 bases lay between the germline ends. CDR3 coding DNA: TGTGCCAGCAGTTCCCTGGGAGGGGCAAACTATGGCTACACCTTC. It specifies CASSSLGGANYGYTF.

This clone was seen only once. The chain joins TRBV4-2 to TRBJ2-7; possible D gene TRBD1, 6 bases. CDR1 is LGHNA, CDR2 YNFKEQ, per germline. The CDR3 has 17 residues. Trimming took 1 base from V and 6 from J, leaving 22 bases between them. CDR3 nucleotide sequence: TGTGCCAGCAGCCAAGGTTACATAAACTCGGGACAAACCGAGCAGTACTTC. This sequence encodes CASSQGYINSGQTEQYF.

J is TRBJ2-2 and V is TRBV4-1; no clear D. With 5 bases removed from V and 0 bases from J, the gap between germline ends came to 10 bases. The CDR3 loop spans 15 amino acids. Germline V gene data show CDR1 as MGHRA and CDR2 as YSYEKL. CDR3 sequence: CASSDMPSNTGELFF. DNA for the CDR3: TGCGCCAGCAGCGACATGCCATCGAACACCGGGGAGCTGTTTTTT.

The chain links TRBV29-1 to TRBJ2-6; 10 bases agree with TRBD1. With 4 bases clipped from V and 1 base from J, the junction kept 7 bases outside the gene matches. This CDR3 comprises 17 residues. CDR1 SQVTM and CDR2 ANQGSEA come from the germline V gene. As DNA, the CDR3 is TGCAGCGTTGGATTATGGGACAGGGGATCTGGGGCCAACGTCCTGACTTTC. It translates to CSVGLWDRGSGANVLTF.

The DNA for the CDR3 is TGTGCCAGCGGACAGGGGTCCACCTACGAGCAGTACTTC. Its protein product is CASGQGSTYEQYF. The genes are TRBV18 and TRBJ2-7; 9 bases line up with TRBD1. Germline CDR1 and CDR2: KGHSH and LQKENI. The CDR3 runs 13 residues. The V gene end was trimmed by 8 bases and the J gene end by 2 bases; junction bases not matched to a gene: 4. The full variable domain, with the rest looked up from reference TRBV18 and TRBJ2-7, is NAGVMQNPRHLVRRRGQEARLRCSPMKGHSHVYWYRQLPEEGLKFMVYLQKENIIDESGMPKERFSAEFPKEGPSILRIQQVVRGDSAAYFCASGQGSTYEQYFGPGTRLTVT.

CDR3: CASPKGGDNTEAFF. CDR3 bases: TGTGCCAGCCCGAAGGGAGGGGACAACACTGAAGCTTTCTTT. The V and J genes are TRBV28 and TRBJ1-1; D might be TRBD1 (5 bases). Trimming cost V 8 bases and J 2 bases, with 15 bases left between them. From germline, CDR1 is MDHEN and CDR2 SYDVKM. The CDR3 loop spans 14 amino acids.

The chain joins TRBV7-9 to TRBJ1-2; a possible D gene is TRBD1 (6 bases). CDR3 length equals 15 residues. V was cut by 6 bases and J by 3 bases, with 17 bases left in between. CDR1 SEHNR and CDR2 FQNEAQ come from the germline V gene (reference sequence). DNA of the CDR3: TGTGCCAGCAGGCATGACAGGACCCTAGACTATGGCTACACCTTC. It yields the protein CASRHDRTLDYGYTF.

The chain joins TRBV4-1 to TRBJ1-5; TRBD1 agrees at 8 bases. V shed 0 bases, J shed 9 bases, and the junction held 7 bases outside the gene matches. Germline-derived CDR1 and CDR2 are MGHRA and YSYEKL. The CDR3 totals 15 residues. CDR3 protein: CASSQEDRGGAPQHF. Written as DNA, the CDR3 is TGCGCCAGCAGCCAAGAAGACAGGGGAGGAGCGCCCCAGCATTTT.

This rearrangement joins TRBV27 to TRBJ2-2, with TRBD2 as a possible D gene (6 bases). The CDR3 loop spans 16 amino acids. V was cut by 2 bases and J by 7 bases, with 17 bases left in between. Germline V lookup: CDR1 MNHEY, CDR2 SMNVEV (reference sequence). The DNA for the CDR3 is TGTGCCAGCAGTTTAACCCCGGGACTGGGAGGCGGGGAGCTGTTTTTT. It specifies CASSLTPGLGGGELFF.

Concerning this clone itself: The same CDR3 is also encoded by other DNA sequences in this sample. V is TRBV11-2 and J is TRBJ2-7; no reliable D call. CDR1 and CDR2 (germline): SGHAT, FQNNGV. Trimming removed 1 base at V and 0 bases at J, with 7 bases between. CDR3 length equals 14 residues. In DNA, the CDR3 is TGTGCCAGCAGCTTAGGGGCCCGCTCCTACGAGCAGTACTTC. Protein product: CASSLGARSYEQYF.